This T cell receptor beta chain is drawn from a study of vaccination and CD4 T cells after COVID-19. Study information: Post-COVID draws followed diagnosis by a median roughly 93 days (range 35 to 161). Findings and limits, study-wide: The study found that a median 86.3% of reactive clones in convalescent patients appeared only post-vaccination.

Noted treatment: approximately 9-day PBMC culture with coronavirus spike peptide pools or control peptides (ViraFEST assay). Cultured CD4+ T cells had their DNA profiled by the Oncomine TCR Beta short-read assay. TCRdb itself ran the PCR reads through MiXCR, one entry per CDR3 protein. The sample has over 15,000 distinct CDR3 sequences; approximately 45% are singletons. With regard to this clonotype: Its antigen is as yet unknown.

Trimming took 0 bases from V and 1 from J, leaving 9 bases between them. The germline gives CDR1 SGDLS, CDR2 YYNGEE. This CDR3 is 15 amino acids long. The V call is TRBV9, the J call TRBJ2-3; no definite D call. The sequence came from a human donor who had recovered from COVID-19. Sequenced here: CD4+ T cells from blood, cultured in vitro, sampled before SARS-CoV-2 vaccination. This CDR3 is CASSVVAAGTDTQYF. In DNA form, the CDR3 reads TGTGCCAGCAGCGTAGTGGCAGCCGGCACAGATACGCAGTATTTT.